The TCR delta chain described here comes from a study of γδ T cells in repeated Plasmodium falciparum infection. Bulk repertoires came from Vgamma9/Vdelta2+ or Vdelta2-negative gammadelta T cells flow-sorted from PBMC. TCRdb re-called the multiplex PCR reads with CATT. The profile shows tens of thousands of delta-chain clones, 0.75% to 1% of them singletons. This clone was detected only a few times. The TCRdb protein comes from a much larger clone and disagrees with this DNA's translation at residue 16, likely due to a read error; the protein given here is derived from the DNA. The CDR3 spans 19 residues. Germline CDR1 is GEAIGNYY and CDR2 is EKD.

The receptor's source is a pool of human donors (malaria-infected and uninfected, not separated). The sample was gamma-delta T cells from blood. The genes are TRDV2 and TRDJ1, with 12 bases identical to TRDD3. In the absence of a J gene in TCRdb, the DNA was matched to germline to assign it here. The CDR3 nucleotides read TGTGCCTGTGACACCGAGTACTGGGGGATACACTTGGGCACCGATGAACTCATCTTT. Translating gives CACDTEYWGIHLGTDELIF.